This T cell receptor beta chain was documented in a study of technical replicates of blood from four donors. The repertoire was sequenced with immunoSEQ multiplex PCR; TCRdb's copy has only in-frame clones and lacks some. The repertoire holds around 15,000 clones, over 75% seen once, with roughly a tenth in the top ten. The CDR3 totals 13 residues. Per germline, CDR1 SGHRS and CDR2 YFSETQ. V was clipped by 0 bases and J by 5 bases, with 9 bases between them. The chain combines TRBV5-1 with TRBJ2-7; D is unclear. The sequencing input was PBMCs. This TCR was sampled from a human donor in good health. Some clones in this sample may be carry-over from other donors' samples. The CDR3 coding sequence is TGCGCCAGCAGCTTGGTTCAGTCAGACGAGCAGTACTTC. The encoded protein is CASSLVQSDEQYF.